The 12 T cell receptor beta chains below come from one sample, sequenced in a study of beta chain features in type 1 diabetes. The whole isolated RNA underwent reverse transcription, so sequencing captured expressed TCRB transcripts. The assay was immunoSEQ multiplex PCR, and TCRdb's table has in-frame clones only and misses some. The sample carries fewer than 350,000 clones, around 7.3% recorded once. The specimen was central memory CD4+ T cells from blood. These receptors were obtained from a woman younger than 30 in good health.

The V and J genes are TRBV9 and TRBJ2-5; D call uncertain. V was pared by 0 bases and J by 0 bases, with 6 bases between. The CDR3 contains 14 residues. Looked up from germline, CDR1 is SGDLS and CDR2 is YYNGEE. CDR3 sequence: CASSVDVYQETQYF. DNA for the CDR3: TGTGCCAGCAGCGTAGATGTGTACCAAGAGACCCAGTACTTC.

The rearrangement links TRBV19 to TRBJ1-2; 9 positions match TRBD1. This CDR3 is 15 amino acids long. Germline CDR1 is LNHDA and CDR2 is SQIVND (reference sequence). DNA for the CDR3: TGTTCCACTAAACCCGGGACAGGGACCGTCTATGGCTACACCTTC. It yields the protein CSTKPGTGTVYGYTF.

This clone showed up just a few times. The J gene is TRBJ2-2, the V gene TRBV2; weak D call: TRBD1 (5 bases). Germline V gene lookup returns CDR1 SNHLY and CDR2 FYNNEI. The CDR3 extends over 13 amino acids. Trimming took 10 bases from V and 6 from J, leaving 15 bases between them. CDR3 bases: TGTGCCACAATAGGTTCAGGGTCCGGGGAGCTGTTTTTT. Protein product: CATIGSGSGELFF.

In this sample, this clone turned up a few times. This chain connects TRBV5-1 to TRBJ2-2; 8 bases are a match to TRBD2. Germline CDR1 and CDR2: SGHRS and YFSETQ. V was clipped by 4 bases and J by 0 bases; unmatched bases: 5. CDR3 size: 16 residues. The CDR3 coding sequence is TGCGCCAGCAGCCTTTTAGCGGGGTCGAACACCGGGGAGCTGTTTTTT. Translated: CASSLLAGSNTGELFF.

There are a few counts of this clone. The CDR3 bases are TGTGCCAGCAGCCCGACTAAGCGGTCCTACGAGCAGTACTTC. Its protein is CASSPTKRSYEQYF. This chain connects TRBV5-4 to TRBJ2-7; perhaps TRBD2 as D (5 bases). Trimming removed 4 bases from V and 1 base from J, with 12 bases in between. Looked up from germline, CDR1 is SGHNT and CDR2 is YYREEE (reference sequence). The CDR3 length is 14 residues.

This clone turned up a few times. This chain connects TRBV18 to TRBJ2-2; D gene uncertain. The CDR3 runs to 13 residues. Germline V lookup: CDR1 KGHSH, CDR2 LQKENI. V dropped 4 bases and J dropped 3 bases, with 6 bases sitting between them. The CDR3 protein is CASSLGYTGELFF. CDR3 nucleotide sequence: TGTGCCAGCTCACTTGGGTACACCGGGGAGCTGTTTTTT.

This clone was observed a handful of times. CDR3 DNA sequence: TGCGCCAGCAGCTTGGATTCCTCAACCGGGGAGCTGTTTTTT. Translated, it gives CASSLDSSTGELFF. The chain joins TRBV5-1 to TRBJ2-2; D remains ambiguous. The length of the CDR3 is 14 residues. Per germline, CDR1 SGHRS and CDR2 YFSETQ. V was clipped by 0 bases and J by 5 bases, with 8 bases between them.

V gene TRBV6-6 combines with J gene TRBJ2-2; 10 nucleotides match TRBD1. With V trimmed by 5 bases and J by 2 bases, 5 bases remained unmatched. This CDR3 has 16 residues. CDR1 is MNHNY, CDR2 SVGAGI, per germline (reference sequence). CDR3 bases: TGTGCCAGCAGTCACCGGACAGGGGGAAACACCGGGGAGCTGTTTTTT. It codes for CASSHRTGGNTGELFF.

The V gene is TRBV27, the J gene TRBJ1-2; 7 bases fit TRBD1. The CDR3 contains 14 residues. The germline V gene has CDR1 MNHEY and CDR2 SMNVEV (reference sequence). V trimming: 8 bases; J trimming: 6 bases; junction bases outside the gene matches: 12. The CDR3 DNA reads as TGTGCCAGCCGTGGAAACACAGGGGCTCATGGCTACACCTTC. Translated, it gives CASRGNTGAHGYTF.

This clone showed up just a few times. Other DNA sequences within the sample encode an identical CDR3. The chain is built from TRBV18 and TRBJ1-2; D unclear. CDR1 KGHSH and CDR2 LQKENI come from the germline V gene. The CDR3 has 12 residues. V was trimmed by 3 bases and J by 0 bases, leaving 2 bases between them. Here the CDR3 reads CASSPSNYGYTF. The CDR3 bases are TGTGCCAGCTCACCGTCTAACTATGGCTACACCTTC. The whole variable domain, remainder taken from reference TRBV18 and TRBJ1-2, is NAGVMQNPRHLVRRRGQEARLRCSPMKGHSHVYWYRQLPEEGLKFMVYLQKENIIDESGMPKERFSAEFPKEGPSILRIQQVVRGDSAAYFCASSPSNYGYTFGSGTRLTVV.

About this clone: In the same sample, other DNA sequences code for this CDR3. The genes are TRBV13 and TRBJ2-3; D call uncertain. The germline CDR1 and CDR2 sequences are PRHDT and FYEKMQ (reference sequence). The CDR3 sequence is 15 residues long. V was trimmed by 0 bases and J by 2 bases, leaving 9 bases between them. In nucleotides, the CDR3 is TGTGCCAGCAGCTTAGGGCGGAGAAACACAGATACGCAGTATTTT. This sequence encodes CASSLGRRNTDTQYF.

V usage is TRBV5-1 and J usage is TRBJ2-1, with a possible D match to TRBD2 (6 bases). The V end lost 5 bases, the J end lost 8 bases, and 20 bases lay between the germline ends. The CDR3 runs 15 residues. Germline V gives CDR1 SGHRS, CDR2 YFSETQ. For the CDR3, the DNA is TGCGCCAGCAGAAAAGGTGGGGGGAATGGGGATGAGCAGTTCTTC. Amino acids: CASRKGGGNGDEQFF.